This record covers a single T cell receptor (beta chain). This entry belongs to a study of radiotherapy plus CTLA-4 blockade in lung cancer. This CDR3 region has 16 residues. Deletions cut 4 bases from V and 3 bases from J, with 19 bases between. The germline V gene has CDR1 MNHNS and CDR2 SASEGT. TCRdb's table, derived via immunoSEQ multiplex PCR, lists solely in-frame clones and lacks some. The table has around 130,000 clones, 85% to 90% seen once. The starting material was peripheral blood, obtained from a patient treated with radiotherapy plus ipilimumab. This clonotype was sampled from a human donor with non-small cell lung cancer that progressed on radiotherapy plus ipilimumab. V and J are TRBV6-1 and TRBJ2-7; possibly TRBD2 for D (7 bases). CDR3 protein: CASSARGATILYEQYF. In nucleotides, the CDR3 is TGTGCCAGCAGTGCTCGGGGGGCCACTATCCTCTACGAGCAGTACTTC.